The 24 T cell receptor beta chains below come from one sample, sequenced in a study of vaccination and CD4 T cells after COVID-19 (dated by TCRdb to 2022 to 2024). The sample's treatment or condition label, decoded: roughly 10-day PBMC culture with coronavirus spike peptide pools or control peptides (ViraFEST assay). The library was made by PCR. These reads were obtained on an Illumina iSeq 100. TCR sequencing of DNA from cultured CD4+ T cells used the Oncomine TCR Beta short-read assay at the Johns Hopkins FTIC core. The raw public reads went through TCRdb reprocessing: fastp at Q25, MiXCR clone calling, in-frame beta chains kept. Each CDR3 protein gets just one entry, which takes the most common genes and DNA from the rows behind it. A total of approximately 9,600 distinct CDR3 sequences appear in this sample, approximately 24% of them only once. Of the sample, around 45% is held by the ten largest clones.

Their antigen targets remain unknown. This specimen was CD4+ T cells from blood, cultured in vitro, taken before SARS-CoV-2 vaccination. Receptors were obtained from a human donor who received a COVID-19 vaccine.

This clonotype was counted a few times. The V gene is TRBV10-3, the J gene TRBJ2-5; tentatively, D is TRBD1 or TRBD2 (7 bases each). Germline loops: CDR1 ENHRY, CDR2 SYGVKD. This CDR3 has 16 residues. V gave up 5 bases and J gave up 5 bases, with 21 bases separating them. CDR3 protein: CAISQGDYRPKETQYF. In nucleotides, the CDR3 is TGTGCCATCAGTCAGGGGGACTATAGACCTAAGGAGACCCAGTACTTC.

The chain has TRBV12-3 or TRBV12-4 and TRBJ1-1; 9 bases agree with TRBD1. The CDR3 consists of 15 residues. The V segment lost 6 bases and the J segment 5 bases; nucleotides outside the gene matches: 10. The CDR3 loop reads CASSDPGQGLTEAFF. CDR3 sequence (DNA): TGTGCCAGCAGCGATCCGGGACAGGGCTTGACTGAAGCTTTCTTT.

This clonotype occurred a few times. This chain uses TRBV19 with TRBJ2-2; D may be TRBD1 or TRBD2 (5 bases each). This CDR3 spans 15 amino acids. Trimming pared 3 bases from V and 1 base from J, leaving 9 bases between. CDR1 is LNHDA and CDR2 is SQIVND in the germline V gene (reference sequence). Here the CDR3 reads CASSMRGRNTGELFF. The CDR3 DNA reads TGTGCCAGTAGTATGAGGGGACGGAACACCGGGGAGCTGTTTTTT.

This clonotype appeared a few times. V gene TRBV5-1 combines with J gene TRBJ2-3; 14 nucleotides align to TRBD2. The CDR3 consists of 19 residues. After removal of 3 bases from V and 0 bases from J, the junction contained 9 bases not matched to a gene. The germline V gene encodes CDR1 SGHRS and CDR2 YFSETQ. The DNA for the CDR3 is TGCGCCAGCAGCTCCGGACTAGCGGGGGGAAAACTTAGCACAGATACGCAGTATTTT. Residues: CASSSGLAGGKLSTDTQYF.

This chain links TRBV1 with TRBJ2-3; the D segment call TRBD2 is taken from the table without a DNA check. TRBV1 is assigned pseudogene status. This CDR3 has 19 residues. CDR3 bases: TGCACCAGCAGCCATGGGGGTAAGCGGGGGTTCCCTCGCACAGATACGCAGTATTTT. It is translated as CTSSHGGKRGFPRTDTQYF.

The rearrangement joins TRBV7-2 to TRBJ2-7; D is ambiguous. The CDR3 has 11 amino acids. Trimming removed 2 bases at V and 11 bases at J, with 10 bases between. Germline-derived CDR1 and CDR2 are SGHTA and FQGNSA. For the CDR3, the DNA is TGTGCCAGCAGCTTACAGGATAGGAAGTACTTC. As protein: CASSLQDRKYF.

The CDR3 DNA sequence: TGCGCCAGCAGTCAATCGGGGACAGGGGATTACGAGCAGTACTTC. Protein sequence: CASSQSGTGDYEQYF. The V and J genes are TRBV23-1 and TRBJ2-7, with 10 bases matching TRBD1. TRBV23-1 qualifies as an ORF whose function is uncertain. V lost 0 bases to trimming and J lost 4 bases; unmatched junction nucleotides: 3. This CDR3 has 15 amino acids.

This clonotype was counted between two and nine times. The genes are TRBV4-1 and TRBJ2-3; 10 bases are shared with TRBD2. With 1 base clipped from V and 4 bases from J, the junction kept 8 bases outside the gene matches. Per the germline V gene, CDR1 is MGHRA and CDR2 is YSYEKL. CDR3 length: 17 amino acids. The CDR3 DNA is TGCGCCAGCAGCCAAGGACTAGCGGGCCTCGGTCCAGATACGCAGTATTTT. Protein sequence: CASSQGLAGLGPDTQYF.

The gene calls are TRBV4-2 and TRBJ1-4, with 11 bases aligning to TRBD1. V was pared by 4 bases and J by 7 bases, with 2 bases of the junction left unmatched. Per the germline V gene, CDR1 is LGHNA and CDR2 is YNFKEQ. CDR3 size: 14 residues. Written as DNA, the CDR3 is TGTGCCAGCAGCCTTGGGACAGGGGGTGAAAAACTGTTTTTT. Amino acid sequence: CASSLGTGGEKLFF.

The V call is TRBV12-3 or TRBV12-4, the J call TRBJ2-1; D might be TRBD1 or TRBD2, each matching 6 bases. CDR3 length equals 15 residues. Deletions cut 6 bases from V and 11 bases from J, with 23 bases between. The CDR3 nucleotides are TGTGCCAGCAGGCGGGACACCGAAAATCACCACCAGCAGTTCTTC. Translated: CASRRDTENHHQQFF.

The chain links TRBV28 to TRBJ2-1, with D possibly being TRBD2 (5 bases). The CDR3 is 15 amino acids. The V gene's germline CDR1 is MDHEN and CDR2 SYDVKM. Trimming stripped 7 bases from V and 5 bases from J, with 18 bases between. CDR3 in DNA: TGTGCCAGCATCGAGACTAAGTTTGACCACAATGAGCAGTTCTTC. Amino acids: CASIETKFDHNEQFF.

This clonotype turned up a few times. The gene calls are TRBV5-6 and TRBJ2-3; TRBD2 matches 9 bases. The CDR3 consists of 16 residues. The V and J ends lost 4 bases and 2 bases, in that order; junction bases with no gene match: 8. Germline CDR1 and CDR2: SGHDT and YYEEEE. As DNA, the CDR3 is TGTGCCAGCAGCGGCGGGACTAGCCCTGACACAGATACGCAGTATTTT. Its translation: CASSGGTSPDTDTQYF.

The sample holds a few counts of this clonotype. The chain is built from TRBV18 and TRBJ1-2; D is unclear. Trimming cost V 3 bases and J 5 bases, with 7 bases left between them. Germline CDR1 reads KGHSH; CDR2 reads LQKENI. This CDR3 is built from 12 residues. CDR3 in amino acids: CASSPRAYGYTF. Here the CDR3 DNA reads TGTGCCAGCTCACCGCGGGCATATGGCTACACCTTC.

A few counts support this clonotype. The chain uses TRBV7-9 and TRBJ1-4; the match to TRBD1 covers 9 bases. The CDR3 runs 13 residues. In germline, CDR1 is SEHNR, CDR2 FQNEAQ (reference sequence). V trimming: 8 bases; J trimming: 10 bases; junction bases outside the gene matches: 8. CDR3 sequence (DNA): TGTGCCAGCTTCTGGACAGGGGACGGAAAACTGTTTTTT. Translated, it gives CASFWTGDGKLFF.

The DNA for the CDR3 is TGTGCCACCCGGTTCCGGGACGGAATCGATGAGCAGTTCTTC. This codes for CATRFRDGIDEQFF. The rearrangement joins TRBV27 to TRBJ2-1; perhaps D is TRBD1 or TRBD2 (5 bases each). Trimming shortened V by 10 bases and J by 8 bases, and 21 bases separated the two germline ends. Germline values: CDR1 MNHEY, CDR2 SMNVEV (reference sequence). This CDR3 spans 14 amino acids.

V usage is TRBV24-1 and J usage is TRBJ2-7, with D possibly TRBD2 on 7 matching bases. V dropped 5 bases and J dropped 6 bases, with 16 bases sitting between them. The germline gives CDR1 KGHDR, CDR2 SFDVKD. This CDR3 spans 14 amino acids. In nucleotides, the CDR3 is TGTGCCACCAGTGTGGGGGGGGCGACGGGCGAGCAGTACTTC. Its protein product is CATSVGGATGEQYF.

This clonotype was seen more than once but under ten times. This chain connects TRBV6-1 to TRBJ2-2; D possibly corresponds to TRBD2 (7 bases). The V gene's germline CDR1 is MNHNS and CDR2 SASEGT. The CDR3 covers 15 residues. Trimming removed 4 bases at V and 5 bases at J, with 14 bases between. The CDR3 region is CASSAKGGETGELFF. In DNA form, the CDR3 reads TGTGCCAGCAGTGCCAAGGGGGGGGAAACCGGGGAGCTGTTTTTT.

This clonotype was seen more than once but under ten times. J is TRBJ2-2 and V is TRBV12-3 or TRBV12-4; weak D call: TRBD2 (6 bases). V gave up 5 bases and J gave up 2 bases, with 9 bases separating them. The CDR3 loop spans 14 amino acids. The CDR3 reads CASSIGLNTGELFF. CDR3 bases: TGTGCCAGCAGTATAGGACTAAACACCGGGGAGCTGTTTTTT.

J is TRBJ1-5 and V is TRBV18; D is possibly TRBD1 (6 bases). V was clipped by 1 base and J by 7 bases, with 11 bases between them. Germline assignment: CDR1 KGHSH and CDR2 LQKENI. CDR3 length: 14 amino acids. The CDR3: CASSPRGAGQPQHF. CDR3 coding DNA: TGTGCCAGCTCACCACGGGGGGCTGGACAGCCCCAGCATTTT.

The J gene is TRBJ2-7, the V gene TRBV14; a possible D gene is TRBD2 (5 bases). The germline CDR1 and CDR2 sequences are SGHDN and FVKESK. Trimming pared 0 bases from V and 9 bases from J, leaving 18 bases between. The length of the CDR3 is 15 residues. In nucleotides, the CDR3 is TGTGCCAGCAGCCAAGAGGGTGGTTCGGTAAGCGGGCAGTACTTC. Translating gives CASSQEGGSVSGQYF.

The CDR3 sequence is CASSLVGGGIDTQYF. The DNA for the CDR3 is TGCGCCAGCAGCTTGGTTGGTGGGGGAATAGATACGCAGTATTTT. The V and J genes are TRBV5-1 and TRBJ2-3; D may match TRBD1 or TRBD2 (5 bases each). Trimming left V 0 bases short and J 5 bases short, with 13 bases between. This CDR3 region has 15 residues. The germline CDR1 and CDR2 sequences are SGHRS and YFSETQ.

The chain is built from TRBV6-1 and TRBJ2-7, with 10 bases aligning to TRBD1. CDR3 length equals 15 residues. The germline CDR1 and CDR2 sequences are MNHNS and SASEGT. Losses at the gene ends were 4 bases for V and 7 bases for J; bases not matched to a gene: 10. In DNA, the CDR3 is TGTGCCAGCAGTGTAAGATTGGGACAGGGGTCGGAGCAGTACTTC. Protein sequence: CASSVRLGQGSEQYF.

This clonotype is classed as medium-sized. The V gene is TRBV6-5, the J gene TRBJ1-5, with no clear D. The CDR3 consists of 13 residues. The V gene lost 3 bases and the J gene lost 4 bases, with 7 bases spanning the gap. CDR1 and CDR2 (germline): MNHEY, SVGAGI. The CDR3 sequence: CASSYGVNQPQHF. CDR3 nucleotide sequence: TGTGCCAGCAGTTATGGAGTAAATCAGCCCCAGCATTTT.

This clonotype showed up just a few times. The chain has TRBV10-3 and TRBJ2-7; 12 nucleotides align to TRBD1. Germline values: CDR1 ENHRY, CDR2 SYGVKD. V trimming: 7 bases; J trimming: 1 base; junction bases outside the gene matches: 5. The CDR3 consists of 15 residues. The CDR3 sequence: CAINTGQGASYEQYF. CDR3 nucleotide sequence: TGTGCCATCAACACGGGACAGGGGGCATCCTACGAGCAGTACTTC.